Sequencing of this T cell receptor beta chain was carried out in a study of response to subunit inactivated influenza vaccine. To note about this clonotype: Its antigen is not identified.

Germline CDR1 is GTSNPN and CDR2 is SVGIG (reference sequence). V was shortened by 1 base and J by 6 bases, with 10 bases between the two germline ends. The CDR3 length is 13 residues. Using its own MiXCR run on the RT-PCR reads, TCRdb lists one record per CDR3 protein. The sample shows hundreds of thousands of distinct CDR3 sequences, around a sixth of them seen only once. General study findings and limits: A suggestion made by the authors is that each seasonal influenza vaccination recruits few new T cells.

The source is a man aged 45-65 years who received an inactivated influenza vaccine. The chain couples TRBV30 to TRBJ1-5; D perhaps matches TRBD1 (5 bases). Sequencing was performed on PBMCs from blood, taken approximately 13 days after vaccination. In DNA, the CDR3 is TGTGCCTGGAGTGCGGGGGGAACTCAGCCCCAGCATTTT. Translated, it gives CAWSAGGTQPQHF. The entire variable domain, with the rest obtained from reference TRBV30 and TRBJ1-5, is as follows: SQTIHQWPATLVQPVGSPLSLECTVEGTSNPNLYWYRQAAGRGLQLLFYSVGIGQISSEVPQNLSASRPQDRQFILSSKKLLLSDSGFYLCAWSAGGTQPQHFGDGTRLSIL.